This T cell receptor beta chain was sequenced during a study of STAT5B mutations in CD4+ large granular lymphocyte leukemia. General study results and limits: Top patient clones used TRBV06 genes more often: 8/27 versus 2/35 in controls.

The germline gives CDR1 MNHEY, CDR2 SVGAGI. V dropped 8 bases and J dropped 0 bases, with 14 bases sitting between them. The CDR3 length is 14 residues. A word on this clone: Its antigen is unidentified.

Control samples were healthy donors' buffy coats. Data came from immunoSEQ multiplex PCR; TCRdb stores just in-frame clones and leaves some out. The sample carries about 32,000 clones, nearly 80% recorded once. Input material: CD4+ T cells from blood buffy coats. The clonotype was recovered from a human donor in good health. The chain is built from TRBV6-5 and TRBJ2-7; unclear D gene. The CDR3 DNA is TGTGCCAGCCGCCCCGACTTCTCCTCCTACGAGCAGTACTTC. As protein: CASRPDFSSYEQYF.